This T cell receptor (beta chain) was recorded in a study of blood T cell repertoires in COVID-19. Overall study: The samples span acute and convalescent COVID-19 from the United States, Italy and Spain. Sources were T cells, B-cell-depleted T cells, or PBMCs; the material itself was cDNA or gDNA.

In the original analysis: Amplification from reference gene primers served as the basis for estimated nucleated cell counts. The data were produced by immunoSEQ multiplex PCR, yet TCRdb's version contains in-frame clones alone and is incomplete. That table gives V, J and clone size, and the DNA gave D and trimming. The sample holds 62,000 or so clones; roughly 76% are singletons and the top ten take approximately 5.3%. The CDR3 contains 12 residues. Germline V lookup: CDR1 SQVTM, CDR2 ANQGSEA. Trimming stripped 4 bases from V and 5 bases from J, with 11 bases between. The V gene is TRBV29-1, the J gene TRBJ1-1; perhaps TRBD1 as D (5 bases). The clonotype was recovered from a human donor in a cohort sampled during active COVID-19. Material: peripheral blood. The CDR3 coding sequence is TGCAGCGTTGTTGGTGGGGGGACTGAAGCTTTCTTT. The encoded protein is CSVVGGGTEAFF.